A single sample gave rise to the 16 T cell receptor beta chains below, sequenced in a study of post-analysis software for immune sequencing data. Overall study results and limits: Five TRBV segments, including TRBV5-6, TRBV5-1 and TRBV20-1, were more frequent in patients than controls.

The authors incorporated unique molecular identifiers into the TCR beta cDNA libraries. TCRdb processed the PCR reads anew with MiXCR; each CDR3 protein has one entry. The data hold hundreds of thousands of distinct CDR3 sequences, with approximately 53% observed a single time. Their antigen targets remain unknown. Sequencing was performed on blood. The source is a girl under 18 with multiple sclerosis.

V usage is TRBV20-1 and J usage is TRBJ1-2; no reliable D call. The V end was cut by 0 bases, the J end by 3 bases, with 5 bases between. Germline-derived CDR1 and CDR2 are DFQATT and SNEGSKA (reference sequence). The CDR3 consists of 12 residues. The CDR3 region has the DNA TGCAGTGCTAGAGAGAACGACTATGGCTACACCTTC. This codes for CSARENDYGYTF.

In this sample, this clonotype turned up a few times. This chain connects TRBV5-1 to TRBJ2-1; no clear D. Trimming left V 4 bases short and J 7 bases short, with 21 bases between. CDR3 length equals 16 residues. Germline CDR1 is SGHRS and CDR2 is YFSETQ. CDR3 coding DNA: TGCGCCAGCAGCCCTCCCCGCCCCTTTCTGCCGAATGAGCAGTTCTTC. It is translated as CASSPPRPFLPNEQFF.

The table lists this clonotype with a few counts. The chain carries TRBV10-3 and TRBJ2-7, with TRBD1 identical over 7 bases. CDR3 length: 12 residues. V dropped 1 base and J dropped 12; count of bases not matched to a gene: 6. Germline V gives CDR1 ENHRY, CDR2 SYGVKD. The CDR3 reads CAISELGQSSYF. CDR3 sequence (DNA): TGTGCCATCAGTGAGTTGGGACAGAGTTCGTACTTC.

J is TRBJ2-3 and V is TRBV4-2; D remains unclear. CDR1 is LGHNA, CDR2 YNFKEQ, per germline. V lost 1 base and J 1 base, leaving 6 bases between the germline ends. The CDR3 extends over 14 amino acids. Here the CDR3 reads CASSQGDGTDTQYF. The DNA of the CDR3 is TGTGCCAGCAGCCAAGGGGATGGCACAGATACGCAGTATTTT.

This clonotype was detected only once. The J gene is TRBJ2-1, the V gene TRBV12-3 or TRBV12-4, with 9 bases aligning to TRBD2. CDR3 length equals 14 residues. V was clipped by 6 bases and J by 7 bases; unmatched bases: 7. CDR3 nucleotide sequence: TGTGCCAGCAGCCCTAGCGGGATATCGAATGAGCAGTTCTTC. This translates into CASSPSGISNEQFF.

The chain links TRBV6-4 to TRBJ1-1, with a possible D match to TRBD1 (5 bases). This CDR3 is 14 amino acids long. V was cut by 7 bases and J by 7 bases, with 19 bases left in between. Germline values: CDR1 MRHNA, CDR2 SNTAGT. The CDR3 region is CASKNSWDGFEAFF. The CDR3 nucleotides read TGTGCCAGCAAGAACTCGTGGGACGGTTTTGAAGCTTTCTTT.

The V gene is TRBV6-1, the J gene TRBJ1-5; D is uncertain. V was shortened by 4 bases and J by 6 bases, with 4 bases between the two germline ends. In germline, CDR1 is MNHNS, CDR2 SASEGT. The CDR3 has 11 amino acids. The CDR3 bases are TGTGCCAGCAGTGCTAGTCAGCCCCAGCATTTT. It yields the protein CASSASQPQHF.

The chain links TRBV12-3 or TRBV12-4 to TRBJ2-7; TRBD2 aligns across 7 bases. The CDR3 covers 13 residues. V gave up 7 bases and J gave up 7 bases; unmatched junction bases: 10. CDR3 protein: CASKAGSPLEQYF. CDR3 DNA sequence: TGTGCCAGCAAAGCGGGGTCCCCCCTGGAGCAGTACTTC.

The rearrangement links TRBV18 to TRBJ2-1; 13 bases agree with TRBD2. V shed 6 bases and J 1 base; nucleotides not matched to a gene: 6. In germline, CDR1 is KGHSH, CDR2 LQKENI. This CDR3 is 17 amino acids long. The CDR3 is CASSFGLAGVSYNEQFF. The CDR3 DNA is TGTGCCAGCTCGTTCGGACTAGCGGGAGTATCCTACAATGAGCAGTTCTTC. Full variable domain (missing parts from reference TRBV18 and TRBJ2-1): NAGVMQNPRHLVRRRGQEARLRCSPMKGHSHVYWYRQLPEEGLKFMVYLQKENIIDESGMPKERFSAEFPKEGPSILRIQQVVRGDSAAYFCASSFGLAGVSYNEQFFGPGTRLTVL.

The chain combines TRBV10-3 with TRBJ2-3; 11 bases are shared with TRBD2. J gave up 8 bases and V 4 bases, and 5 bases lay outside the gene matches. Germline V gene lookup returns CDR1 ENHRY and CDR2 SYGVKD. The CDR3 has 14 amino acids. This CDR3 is CAISGLAGGGTQYF. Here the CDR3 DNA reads TGTGCCATCAGTGGGTTAGCGGGGGGGGGTACGCAGTATTTT.

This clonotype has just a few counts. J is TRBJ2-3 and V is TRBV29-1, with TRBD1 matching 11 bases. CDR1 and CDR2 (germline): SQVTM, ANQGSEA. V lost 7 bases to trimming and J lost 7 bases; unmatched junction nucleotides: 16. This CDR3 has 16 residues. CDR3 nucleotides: TGCAGCGCCGAGAGGACCGGGACAGGGGGGCACTATACGCAGTATTTT. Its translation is CSAERTGTGGHYTQYF.

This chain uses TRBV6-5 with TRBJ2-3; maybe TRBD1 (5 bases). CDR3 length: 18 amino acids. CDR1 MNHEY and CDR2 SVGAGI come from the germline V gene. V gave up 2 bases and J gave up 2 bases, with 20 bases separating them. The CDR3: CASSYLAPQATLTDTQYF. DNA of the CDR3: TGTGCCAGCAGTTACCTCGCCCCACAGGCGACTCTCACAGATACGCAGTATTTT.

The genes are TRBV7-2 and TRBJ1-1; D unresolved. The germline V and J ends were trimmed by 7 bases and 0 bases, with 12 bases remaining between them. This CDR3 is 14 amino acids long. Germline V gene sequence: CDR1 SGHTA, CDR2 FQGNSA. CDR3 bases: TGTGCCAGCAATGATGGCAGACTGAACACTGAAGCTTTCTTT. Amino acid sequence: CASNDGRLNTEAFF. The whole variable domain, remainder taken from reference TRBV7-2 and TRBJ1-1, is GAGVSQSPSNKVTEKGKDVELRCDPISGHTALYWYRQSLGQGLEFLIYFQGNSAPDKSGLPSDRFSAERTGGSVSTLTIQRTQQEDSAVYLCASNDGRLNTEAFFGQGTRLTVV.

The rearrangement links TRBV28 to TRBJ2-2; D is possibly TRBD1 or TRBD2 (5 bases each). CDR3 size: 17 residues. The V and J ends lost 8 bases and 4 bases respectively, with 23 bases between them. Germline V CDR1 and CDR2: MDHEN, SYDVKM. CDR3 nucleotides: TGTGCCAGCCCAATAAATCAGAGAGCTGGGGGCACCGGGGAGCTGTTTTTT. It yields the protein CASPINQRAGGTGELFF.

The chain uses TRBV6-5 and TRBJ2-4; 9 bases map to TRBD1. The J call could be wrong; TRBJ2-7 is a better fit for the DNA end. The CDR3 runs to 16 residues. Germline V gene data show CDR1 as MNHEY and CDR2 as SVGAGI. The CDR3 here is CASSSRRDRVFYEQYF. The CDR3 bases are TGTGCCAGCAGTTCCAGACGGGACAGGGTGTTCTACGAGCAGTACTTC.

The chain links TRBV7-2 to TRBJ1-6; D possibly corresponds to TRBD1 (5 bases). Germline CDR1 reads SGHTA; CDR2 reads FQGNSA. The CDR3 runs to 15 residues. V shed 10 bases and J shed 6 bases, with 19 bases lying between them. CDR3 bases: TGTGCCACCAGAATGGGTGGGACGGGTAATTCACCCCTCCACTTT. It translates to CATRMGGTGNSPLHF.